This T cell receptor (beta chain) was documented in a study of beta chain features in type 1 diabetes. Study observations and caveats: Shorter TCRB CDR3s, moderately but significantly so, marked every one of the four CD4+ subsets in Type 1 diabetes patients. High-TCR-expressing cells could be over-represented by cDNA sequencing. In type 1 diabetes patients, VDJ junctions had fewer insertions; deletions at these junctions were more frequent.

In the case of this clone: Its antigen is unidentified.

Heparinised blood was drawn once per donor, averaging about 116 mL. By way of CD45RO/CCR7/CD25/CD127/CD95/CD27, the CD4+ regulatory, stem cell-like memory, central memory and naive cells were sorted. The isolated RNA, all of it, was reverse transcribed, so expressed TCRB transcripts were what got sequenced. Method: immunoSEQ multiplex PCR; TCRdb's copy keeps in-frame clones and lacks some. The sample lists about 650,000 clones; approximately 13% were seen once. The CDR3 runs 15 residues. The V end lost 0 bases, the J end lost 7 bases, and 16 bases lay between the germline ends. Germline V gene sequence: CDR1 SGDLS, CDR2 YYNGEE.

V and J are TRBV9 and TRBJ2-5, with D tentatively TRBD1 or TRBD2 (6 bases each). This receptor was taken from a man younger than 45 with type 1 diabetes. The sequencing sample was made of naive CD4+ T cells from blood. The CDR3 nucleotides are TGTGCCAGCAGCGTAGGGGGGGCCGGTACCGGGACCCAGTACTTC. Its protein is CASSVGGAGTGTQYF.